The clone carrying this TCR beta chain was found once. This sample includes further DNA sequences coding for the same CDR3. This entry is derived from a study of blood T cell repertoires in COVID-19. This CDR3 spans 15 amino acids. Germline values: CDR1 WSHSY, CDR2 SAAADI. Trimming removed 3 bases at V and 0 bases at J, with 9 bases between. Profiled with immunoSEQ multiplex PCR; TCRdb holds only in-frame clones, not every one. The sample has 150,000 to 200,000 clones; approximately 90% are singletons. The sample was peripheral blood. The genes are TRBV10-2 and TRBJ1-5, with a possible D match to TRBD1 (6 bases). The clonotype comes from a man aged 18 to 29 with active or convalescent COVID-19. CDR3 in DNA: TGCGCCAGCAGTGAAGGGGGATATAGCAATCAGCCCCAGCATTTT. Its translation is CASSEGGYSNQPQHF.